Here is one TCR beta chain with its context. The antigen is not known. This table comes from immunoSEQ multiplex PCR, and its TCRdb copy is limited to in-frame clones, with some not included. This table has a few thousand clones, 75% to 90% appearing once. V lost 2 bases to trimming and J lost 7 bases; unmatched junction nucleotides: 5. Germline assignment: CDR1 LNHDA and CDR2 SQIVND (reference sequence). The CDR3 consists of 14 residues. This specimen comes from a study of T cells after posttransplantation cyclophosphamide. The study, taken as a whole, reports: Blood and skin or GI T cell repertoires showed limited TRB overlap. Donor CD8+ memory clones often dominated recipient blood repertoires at later times. Recipient CMV seropositivity and CMV reactivation strongly tracked TRB clonality.

Cyclophosphamide on days +3 and +4 followed busulfan-fludarabine conditioning and a marrow graft. The genes are TRBV19 and TRBJ1-2, with TRBD1 matching over 9 bases. Sequencing used PBMCs, obtained after allogeneic stem cell transplant with posttransplant cyclophosphamide. This clonotype originated in a female patient aged 50-59 years who received an allogeneic stem cell transplant from an unrelated donor, was CMV-positive, and had acute and chronic GVHD. Some T cells may be graft donor cells. CDR3 bases: TGTGCCAGTAGTATAACAGGGGGCAATCGTGGCTACACCTTC. Its protein is CASSITGGNRGYTF.